The clone carrying this T cell receptor beta chain came up a few times. This sample stems from a study of quantifying T cell responses using KT2 cells. Study summary: cDNA was made from DNase-treated RNA using alpha and beta constant primers.

The cDNA 3' end received a ligated oligonucleotide with a UMI. An equimolar mix of RC1.1 and RC1.2 primed the beta chain across TRBC1 and TRBC2. TCRdb redid the calling of the UMI-ligation and nested PCR reads with MiXCR, one entry per CDR3 protein. The repertoire has tens of thousands of distinct CDR3 sequences, 10% to 13% of them found once; the top ten carry 9.7%. Specimen: PBMCs spiked with cells of the T cell clone KT2. The TCR sequence derives from a human donor.

The CDR3 DNA reads TGTGCCAGCTTCGACGGGAGGGCCCGGTACTTC. Translation: CASFDGRARYF. The chain uses TRBV7-9 and TRBJ2-7, with 8 positions matching TRBD2. The ends lost 8 bases at V and 12 bases at J; junction bases unmatched: 9. The CDR3 extends over 11 amino acids. The germline gives CDR1 SEHNR, CDR2 FQNEAQ (reference sequence). Filled out from reference TRBV7-9 and TRBJ2-7, the complete variable domain reads DTGVSQNPRHKITKRGQNVTFRCDPISEHNRLYWYRQTLGQGPEFLTYFQNEAQLEKSRLLSDRFSAERPKGSFSTLEIQRTEQGDSAMYLCASFDGRARYFGPGTRLTVT.